Listed below are T cell receptor beta chains from one sample, sequenced in a study of blood T cell repertoires in COVID-19. This table comes from immunoSEQ multiplex PCR, and its TCRdb copy is limited to in-frame clones, with some not included. The sample has a few hundred thousand clones; 75% to 90% are singletons. The sample comprised peripheral blood. The receptors were gathered from an older woman with acute or convalescent COVID-19. Each CDR3 is given with its conserved first and last residue. A D gene is named only where the DNA matches it firmly. Not every row has a clone size; where given, it reads once, few, many or a size class.

D gene	V gene	J gene	clone size	CDR3 DNA	CDR3 protein
.	TRBV28	TRBJ1-2	.	TGTGCCAGCAGTACTACCAGGGGAAGTACCTATGGCTACACCTTC	CASSTTRGSTYGYTF
.	TRBV5-5	TRBJ1-2	.	TGTGCCAGCAGCAAGACAGCAGATGGCTACACCTTC	CASSKTADGYTF
TRBD1	TRBV28	TRBJ1-1	.	TGTGCCAGCAGTTTACTCGGTCTCAAAACGACAGGGCGATCGTCGCCAGCTTTCTTT	CASSLLGLKTTGRSSPAFF
TRBD1	TRBV5-1	TRBJ2-7	.	TGCGCCAGCAGCGTGTGGGTAGGACAGGCCACCTACGAGCAGTACTTC	CASSVWVGQATYEQYF
.	TRBV7-9	TRBJ2-5	.	TGTGCCAGCAGTTCTGAAGAGACCCAGTACTTC	CASSSEETQYF
.	TRBV19	TRBJ2-7	.	TGTGCCAGTAGTATGGCGACAGGACCTAACTACGAGCAGTACTTC	CASSMATGPNYEQYF
TRBD2	TRBV7-6	TRBJ2-1	.	TGTGCCAGCAGCCTTTCGGGCGGGGGGCATCGGGATGAGCAGTTCTTC	CASSLSGGGHRDEQFF
TRBD2	TRBV6-6	TRBJ2-2	.	TGTGCCAGCAGTTACTGGGGCGGGAGGGCCCGGGAGCTGTTTTTT	CASSYWGGRARELFF
.	TRBV9	TRBJ1-5	few	TGTGCCAGCAGCGCGGGGGAGAGCAATCAGCCCCAGCATTTT	CASSAGESNQPQHF
.	TRBV7-9	TRBJ1-3	.	TGTGCCAGCAGCCCCCCGGGGGATCCCGTTCACACCATATATTTT	CASSPPGDPVHTIYF
TRBD1	TRBV19	TRBJ1-5	.	TGTGCCAGTGGGACAGGGGTCGGAGGCAATCAGCCCCAGCATTTT	CASGTGVGGNQPQHF
.	TRBV9	TRBJ1-1	.	TGTGCCAGCAGCGTAGTGGTAGCAACTAACACTGAAGCTTTCTTT	CASSVVVATNTEAFF
TRBD1	TRBV9	TRBJ1-5	.	TGTGCCAGCAGCCCAGGGGGTTATAGCAATCAGCCCCAGCATTTT	CASSPGGYSNQPQHF
TRBD1	TRBV15	TRBJ1-4	.	TGTGCCACCAGCCTCCAGGACAGGGGGCTTGAAAAACTGTTTTTT	CATSLQDRGLEKLFF
TRBD1	TRBV3-1/TRBV3-2	TRBJ2-6	.	TGTGCCAGCAGCCAGGGACAGATTAGCTCTGGGGCCAACGTCCTGACTTTC	CASSQGQISSGANVLTF
.	TRBV7-2	TRBJ2-6	few	TGTGCCAGCAGCCGCGTAGACTCTGGGGCCAACGTCCTGACTTTC	CASSRVDSGANVLTF
.	TRBV7-9	TRBJ1-5	.	TGTGCCAGCAGCTTGAGCGGGGGTCAAGGTCAGCCCCAGCATTTT	CASSLSGGQGQPQHF
.	TRBV7-6	TRBJ2-1	.	TGTGCCAGCAGCTTATCCCCAGGGAAAGATGAGCAGTTCTTC	CASSLSPGKDEQFF
.	TRBV6-2/TRBV6-3	TRBJ1-2	.	TGTGCCAGCAGTTACTCGGGCCAAATGGGCTACACCTTC	CASSYSGQMGYTF
.	TRBV9	TRBJ1-1	.	TGTGCCAGCAGCGCGACCCACAGGGTCCCCACTGAAGCTTTCTTT	CASSATHRVPTEAFF
TRBD1	TRBV3-1/TRBV3-2	TRBJ1-2	.	TGTGCCAGCAGCCAAGAGGCAGGGGGCTATGGCTACACCTTC	CASSQEAGGYGYTF
.	TRBV6-5	TRBJ1-5	.	TGTGCCAGCACCGGTTACAATCAGCCCCAGCATTTT	CASTGYNQPQHF
TRBD1	TRBV2	TRBJ1-5	.	TGTGCCAGCAGGAACGGTGGGACAGGGGAAGTGCAGCCCCAGCATTTT	CASRNGGTGEVQPQHF
.	TRBV30	TRBJ1-2	.	TGTGCCTGGAGATCTCCCTCAGTGGGGAGCTATGGCTACACCTTC	CAWRSPSVGSYGYTF
TRBD1	TRBV3-1/TRBV3-2	TRBJ1-5	.	TGTGCCAGCAGCCTCGGGACAGGAGGTCAGCCCCAGCATTTT	CASSLGTGGQPQHF
.	TRBV6-2/TRBV6-3	TRBJ2-1	.	TGTGCCAGCAGTTCCCAGTTGCTAGCTTTCTACAATGAGCAGTTCTTC	CASSSQLLAFYNEQFF
.	TRBV10-3	TRBJ1-5	.	TGTGCCATCAGTGAGCTAGGTTATTTCAAGCCCCAGCATTTT	CAISELGYFKPQHF
.	TRBV2	TRBJ1-2	.	TGTGCCAGCAGTGAGAGCGGGGGGCAAAACTATGGCTACACCTTC	CASSESGGQNYGYTF
.	TRBV7-9	TRBJ1-4	.	TGTGCCAGCAGCTTTCGGGCAACTAATGAAAAACTGTTTTTT	CASSFRATNEKLFF
TRBD2	TRBV4-3	TRBJ2-7	.	TGCGCCAGCAGCCAAGTCCAGCGGGGGCACTACGAGCAGTACTTC	CASSQVQRGHYEQYF
TRBD2	TRBV29-1	TRBJ2-2	.	TGCAGCGTTAGGGGTTCGCTAGCGGCGAACACCGGGGAGCTGTTTTTT	CSVRGSLAANTGELFF
.	TRBV5-1	TRBJ1-2	.	TGCGCCAGCAGCTTCGGCCAACTATCAAGTGGCTACACCTTC	CASSFGQLSSGYTF
.	TRBV5-4	TRBJ2-7	.	TGTGCCACCCAAGGAGACAGAACCTACGAGCAGTACTTC	CATQGDRTYEQYF
TRBD1	TRBV28	TRBJ1-5	once	TGTGCCAGCAGTTTATCAGGGGGACTTAGCAATCAGCCCCAGCATTTT	CASSLSGGLSNQPQHF
TRBD2	TRBV6-5	TRBJ2-7	.	TGTGCCAGCAGTTACTCGTGGACTAGCGGCTCCTACGAGCAGTACTTC	CASSYSWTSGSYEQYF
.	TRBV3-1/TRBV3-2	TRBJ1-2	once	TGTGCCAGCAGCCAAGGGGCCGAAGCTAACTATGGCTACACCTTC	CASSQGAEANYGYTF
TRBD2	TRBV28	TRBJ2-7	.	TGTGCCAGCAGTTTATCGGGAGGTCCGGGAGTTCGGTACGAGCAGTACTTC	CASSLSGGPGVRYEQYF
.	TRBV9	TRBJ2-2	.	TGTGCCAGCAGCCCAGTGCCACCCGCAGGGGAGCTGTTTTTT	CASSPVPPAGELFF
TRBD1	TRBV7-2	TRBJ1-6	.	TGTGCCAGCAGCGTGGGACAGTATTCACCCCTCCACTTT	CASSVGQYSPLHF
TRBD1	TRBV28	TRBJ2-7	.	TGTGCCACCCCAGGCCGGGACAGGGGTTTTGACGAGCAGTACTTC	CATPGRDRGFDEQYF
.	TRBV27	TRBJ2-7	.	TGTGCCAGCAGTTTCGGCGGAGTAGGGGACTACGAGCAGTACTTC	CASSFGGVGDYEQYF
.	TRBV6-5	TRBJ1-5	.	TGTGCCAGCACCTACCGGGTTTCGGAACAGCCCCAGCATTTT	CASTYRVSEQPQHF
.	TRBV5-1	TRBJ2-4	once	TGCGCCAGCAGCAACCGGGAAGAGAACATTCAGTACTTC	CASSNREENIQYF
.	TRBV27	TRBJ1-6	.	TGTGCCAGCACCCTAGGGGGTTCCTATAATTCACCCCTCCACTTT	CASTLGGSYNSPLHF
TRBD1	TRBV19	TRBJ2-2	.	TGTGCCAGTCGCGGGACAGGGGTGGCCGGGGAGCTGTTTTTT	CASRGTGVAGELFF
TRBD2	TRBV11-3	TRBJ2-1	.	TGTGCCAGCAGCTTAGATCTAGCGGGAAACAATGAGCAGTTCTTC	CASSLDLAGNNEQFF
TRBD2	TRBV7-2	TRBJ2-2	.	TGTGCCAGCAGCTTAGCTAGCGGGACGAACACCGGGGAGCTGTTTTTT	CASSLASGTNTGELFF
.	TRBV6-5	TRBJ1-1	.	TGTGCCAGCAGTTATTACCGGACAGACGCTTTCTTT	CASSYYRTDAFF
TRBD1	TRBV5-1	TRBJ1-2	.	TGCGCCAGCAGCTCAGAGACAGGGGGCTTGGGCTACACCTTC	CASSSETGGLGYTF
.	TRBV28	TRBJ2-1	.	TGTGCCAGCAGCTCCCATATACGGGGCAATGAGCAGTTCTTC	CASSSHIRGNEQFF
TRBD2	TRBV2	TRBJ2-5	.	TGTGCCAGCAGTGCCTTACTAGCGACGCAAGAGACCCAGTACTTC	CASSALLATQETQYF
.	TRBV19	TRBJ1-5	.	TGTGCCAGTAGTATCTCCTTAGGCAATCAGCCCCAGCATTTT	CASSISLGNQPQHF
.	TRBV6-1	TRBJ1-1	.	TGTGCCAGCAGTGAAGAAAGCGGAGCTTTCTTT	CASSEESGAFF
.	TRBV20-1	TRBJ1-1	.	TGCAGTGCTAGTTACAACCGGGGGGGTTGGAACACTGAAGCTTTCTTT	CSASYNRGGWNTEAFF
TRBD1	TRBV9	TRBJ1-4	.	TGTGCCAGCAGCGCCTTCGGGACAGGGGTAAATGAAAAACTGTTTTTT	CASSAFGTGVNEKLFF
TRBD2	TRBV15	TRBJ2-1	.	TGTGCCACCAGCAGTCTTTTAGGCGGGAGCTCCTACAATGAGCAGTTCTTC	CATSSLLGGSSYNEQFF
.	TRBV6-5	TRBJ2-1	.	TGTGCCAGCAGCGTTAAATATAATGAGCAGTTCTTC	CASSVKYNEQFF
.	TRBV13	TRBJ1-5	once	TGTGCCAGCCCCGGTCCTGGGGGGGGCAATCAGCCCCAGCATTTT	CASPGPGGGNQPQHF